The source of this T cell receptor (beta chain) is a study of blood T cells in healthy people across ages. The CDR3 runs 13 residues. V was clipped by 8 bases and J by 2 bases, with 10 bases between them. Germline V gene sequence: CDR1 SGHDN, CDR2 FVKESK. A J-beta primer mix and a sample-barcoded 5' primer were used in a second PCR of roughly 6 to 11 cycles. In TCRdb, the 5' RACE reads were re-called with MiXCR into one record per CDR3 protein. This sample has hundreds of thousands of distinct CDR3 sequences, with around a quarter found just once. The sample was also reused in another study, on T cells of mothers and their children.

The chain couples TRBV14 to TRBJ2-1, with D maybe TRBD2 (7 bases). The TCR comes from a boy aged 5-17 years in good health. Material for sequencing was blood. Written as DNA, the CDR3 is TGTGCCAGCGGGAGGGGGGCCTACAATGAGCAGTTCTTC. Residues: CASGRGAYNEQFF.